Each of the 28 T cell receptor beta chains below was sequenced from the same sample in a study of blood T cell repertoires in COVID-19. This table comes from immunoSEQ multiplex PCR, and its TCRdb copy is limited to in-frame clones, with some not included. The sample holds about 370,000 clones, just over 90% seen once. The material sequenced was PBMCs or T cells enriched from blood (not recorded which). These receptors were taken from a woman aged 40 to 50 who had been exposed to COVID-19.

V and J are TRBV28 and TRBJ1-1; D perhaps matches TRBD1 (5 bases). Trimming stripped 2 bases from V and 6 bases from J, with 13 bases between. Germline assignment: CDR1 MDHEN and CDR2 SYDVKM. The length of the CDR3 is 14 residues. The CDR3 region has the DNA TGTGCCAGCAGTTTAAGTTATATAGGGGCTGAAGCTTTCTTT. Its protein is CASSLSYIGAEAFF.

The chain combines TRBV7-2 with TRBJ2-7, with D possibly TRBD1 on 5 matching bases. The CDR3 has 13 residues. Germline loops: CDR1 SGHTA, CDR2 FQGNSA. Trimming removed 3 bases at V and 0 bases at J, with 6 bases between. In DNA, the CDR3 is TGTGCCAGCAGCTTTGGGGCCTCCTACGAGCAGTACTTC. It yields the protein CASSFGASYEQYF.

This chain joins TRBV6-1 and TRBJ2-2, with 7 bases aligning to TRBD2. V lost 3 bases, J lost 9 bases, and 13 bases stayed unmatched. Germline V gene data show CDR1 as MNHNS and CDR2 as SASEGT. The CDR3 spans 16 residues. The CDR3 bases are TGTGCCAGCAGTGATCTGGGGGGGGTCATTCCCTGGGAGCTGTTTTTT. Its protein is CASSDLGGVIPWELFF.

This chain uses TRBV3-1 (or the pseudogene TRBV3-2) with TRBJ1-1; weak D call: TRBD1 (6 bases). Deletions cut 0 bases from V and 6 bases from J, with 17 bases between. The CDR3 contains 16 residues. The germline V gene encodes CDR1 LGHDT and CDR2 YNNKEL (reference sequence). CDR3 residues: CASSQDWRGRGPEAFF. In nucleotides, the CDR3 is TGTGCCAGCAGCCAAGATTGGCGGGGGCGAGGGCCTGAAGCTTTCTTT.

This chain connects TRBV7-3 to TRBJ2-1; 14 bases fit TRBD2. Germline CDR1 and CDR2: SGHTA and FQGTGA. Germline trimming cut 5 bases from V and 3 bases from J; bases unmatched to any gene: 12. There are 19 residues in the CDR3. This CDR3 is CASSHPSGTSGGRYNEQFF. The DNA of the CDR3 is TGTGCCAGCAGCCACCCATCCGGGACTAGCGGGGGCCGCTACAATGAGCAGTTCTTC.

V and J are TRBV6-5 and TRBJ1-2; TRBD1 agrees at 8 bases. J was trimmed by 0 bases and V by 7 bases; bases with no gene match: 4. The germline V gene has CDR1 MNHEY and CDR2 SVGAGI. This CDR3 spans 14 amino acids. In DNA, the CDR3 is TGTGCCAGCATTTGGACAGGGACTAACTATGGCTACACCTTC. This sequence encodes CASIWTGTNYGYTF.

The gene calls are TRBV2 and TRBJ1-1, with 10 nucleotides matching TRBD1. Per the germline V gene, CDR1 is SNHLY and CDR2 is FYNNEI. V was pared by 4 bases and J by 11 bases, with 7 bases of the junction left unmatched. CDR3 size: 13 residues. As DNA, the CDR3 is TGTGCCAGCAGTGCCGGGACAGGGGAGTCGGCTTTCTTT. Translation gives CASSAGTGESAFF.

This chain links TRBV19 with TRBJ2-7; D is uncertain. The length of the CDR3 is 13 residues. The germline V gene has CDR1 LNHDA and CDR2 SQIVND (reference sequence). Trimming stripped 6 bases from V and 4 bases from J, with 13 bases between. The CDR3 is CASRSDPLYEQYF. The CDR3 bases are TGTGCCAGTAGAAGTGACCCACTATACGAGCAGTACTTC. Together with reference TRBV19 and TRBJ2-7, the CDR3 gives the full variable domain: DGGITQSPKYLFRKEGQNVTLSCEQNLNHDAMYWYRQDPGQGLRLIYYSQIVNDFQKGDIAEGYSVSREKKESFPLTVTSAQKNPTAFYLCASRSDPLYEQYFGPGTRLTVT.

This clone was seen a single time. This chain connects TRBV19 to TRBJ1-1; TRBD1 agrees at 7 bases. CDR3 size: 15 residues. After removal of 3 bases from V and 0 bases from J, the junction contained 4 bases not matched to a gene. Germline loops: CDR1 LNHDA, CDR2 SQIVND (reference sequence). The CDR3 reads CASSILQGMNTEAFF. DNA of the CDR3: TGTGCCAGTAGTATCTTACAGGGGATGAACACTGAAGCTTTCTTT. The variable domain in full, with the rest retrieved from reference TRBV19 and TRBJ1-1, is DGGITQSPKYLFRKEGQNVTLSCEQNLNHDAMYWYRQDPGQGLRLIYYSQIVNDFQKGDIAEGYSVSREKKESFPLTVTSAQKNPTAFYLCASSILQGMNTEAFFGQGTRLTVV.

The rearrangement uses TRBV19 and TRBJ1-5; 9 bases align to TRBD1. The CDR3 covers 17 residues. After removal of 2 bases from V and 0 bases from J, the junction contained 5 bases not matched to a gene. CDR1 and CDR2 (germline): LNHDA, SQIVND (reference sequence). The CDR3 DNA reads TGTGCCAGTAGTATAACGGGACAGGGCAATAGCAATCAGCCCCAGCATTTT. It codes for CASSITGQGNSNQPQHF.

V gene TRBV5-4 combines with J gene TRBJ1-1, with a tentative D call TRBD1 (6 bases). This CDR3 spans 14 amino acids. Germline-derived CDR1 and CDR2 are SGHNT and YYREEE (reference sequence). V shed 10 bases and J shed 4 bases, with 20 bases lying between them. CDR3 amino acids: CALRGGDGVTEAFF. Written as DNA, the CDR3 is TGTGCCCTCAGAGGGGGAGATGGTGTCACTGAAGCTTTCTTT.

The J gene is TRBJ1-1, the V gene TRBV4-3, with unresolved D. Germline V gene lookup returns CDR1 LGHNA and CDR2 YSLEER. V shed 0 bases and J shed 0 bases, with 8 bases lying between them. CDR3 length equals 15 residues. The CDR3 DNA reads TGCGCCAGCAGCCAAGAACCGGGGTTGAACACTGAAGCTTTCTTT. It encodes CASSQEPGLNTEAFF.

The rearrangement links TRBV12-3 or TRBV12-4 to TRBJ1-4; D gene unclear. This CDR3 is built from 13 residues. Trimming pared 3 bases from V and 5 bases from J, leaving 7 bases between. This CDR3 reads CASSFAGNEKLFF. The CDR3 DNA sequence: TGTGCCAGCAGTTTTGCGGGGAATGAAAAACTGTTTTTT.

V and J are TRBV30 and TRBJ2-3; D ambiguous. Per germline, CDR1 GTSNPN and CDR2 SVGIG (reference sequence). V gave up 7 bases and J gave up 8 bases, with 13 bases separating them. This CDR3 spans 11 amino acids. The chain's CDR3 is CAFAGLSTQYF. CDR3 sequence (DNA): TGTGCCTTCGCTGGCTTATCTACGCAGTATTTT.

This chain connects TRBV7-3 to TRBJ2-1; 11 bases agree with TRBD2. Germline lookup yields CDR1 SGHTA and CDR2 FQGTGA. The CDR3 is 15 residues long. The V segment lost 5 bases and the J segment 2 bases; nucleotides outside the gene matches: 2. The CDR3 reads CASSPGLAAYNEQFF. The CDR3 DNA reads TGTGCCAGCAGCCCGGGACTAGCGGCCTACAATGAGCAGTTCTTC. Full variable domain (remainder filled in from reference TRBV7-3 and TRBJ2-1): GAGVSQTPSNKVTEKGKYVELRCDPISGHTALYWYRQSLGQGPEFLIYFQGTGAADDSGLPNDRFFAVRPEGSVSTLKIQRTERGDSAVYLCASSPGLAAYNEQFFGPGTRLTVL.

DNA of the CDR3: TGTGCCAGCAGCTCCCTAGCGGGGGGGCGAGAGACCCAGTACTTC. This translates into CASSSLAGGRETQYF. J is TRBJ2-5 and V is TRBV7-9; TRBD2 matches 12 bases. Looked up from germline, CDR1 is SEHNR and CDR2 is FQNEAQ (reference sequence). With V trimmed by 4 bases and J by 4 bases, 4 bases remained unmatched. This CDR3 is 15 amino acids long. The full variable domain, with the rest looked up from reference TRBV7-9 and TRBJ2-5, is DTGVSQNPRHKITKRGQNVTFRCDPISEHNRLYWYRQTLGQGPEFLTYFQNEAQLEKSRLLSDRFSAERPKGSFSTLEIQRTEQGDSAMYLCASSSLAGGRETQYFGPGTRLLVL.

The rearrangement joins TRBV5-1 to TRBJ2-1, with TRBD1 matching over 10 bases. The CDR3 length is 17 residues. Per the germline V gene, CDR1 is SGHRS and CDR2 is YFSETQ. The J segment lost 2 bases and the V segment lost 4 bases, leaving 9 bases of the junction unmatched. This chain's CDR3 is CASSNFAGTGAYNEQFF. CDR3 in DNA: TGCGCCAGCAGCAATTTCGCCGGGACAGGGGCCTACAATGAGCAGTTCTTC.

The chain uses TRBV13 and TRBJ1-3; tentative D call: TRBD1 (6 bases). The CDR3 has 14 amino acids. Per germline, CDR1 PRHDT and CDR2 FYEKMQ (reference sequence). Trimming pared 4 bases from V and 3 bases from J, leaving 10 bases between. This CDR3 is CASSSRQVGNTIYF. DNA of the CDR3: TGTGCCAGCAGCTCGCGACAGGTTGGAAACACCATATATTTT.

V and J are TRBV25-1 and TRBJ1-4; 9 positions agree with TRBD1. The CDR3 has 15 amino acids. With 2 bases clipped from V and 7 bases from J, the junction kept 5 bases outside the gene matches. Germline V gives CDR1 MGHDK, CDR2 SYGVNS. The CDR3 DNA sequence: TGTGCCAGCAGTGAAACCGGGACAGGGTCTGAAAAACTGTTTTTT. It translates to CASSETGTGSEKLFF.

The chain uses TRBV21-1 and TRBJ1-5; the D call in the table, TRBD1, was not verified against the DNA. TRBV21-1 is classified as a pseudogene. The CDR3 has 21 amino acids. The CDR3 spells CASSKPRVLDRGTHSNQPQHF. The CDR3 DNA is TGTGCCAGCAGCAAACCGCGTGTCCTTGACAGGGGAACCCATAGCAATCAGCCCCAGCATTTT.

The chain combines TRBV18 with TRBJ2-2; 7 nucleotides align to TRBD1. CDR3 size: 14 residues. In germline, CDR1 is KGHSH, CDR2 LQKENI. Trimming removed 3 bases from V and 5 bases from J; junction bases left unmatched: 3. The CDR3 bases are TGTGCCAGCTCACCTACACAGGGGACCGGGGAGCTGTTTTTT. Translating it yields CASSPTQGTGELFF.

This chain uses TRBV5-8 with TRBJ2-2; TRBD2 might be the D (5 bases). The ends were cut back, 5 bases at V and 1 base at J, with 9 bases in the middle. CDR1 and CDR2 from the germline V gene are SGHTS and YDEGEE. This CDR3 spans 14 amino acids. Here the CDR3 DNA reads TGTGCCAGCAGGAGGGATTTGAACACCGGGGAGCTGTTTTTT. Protein product: CASRRDLNTGELFF.

V is TRBV29-1 and J is TRBJ2-7, with 13 bases identical to TRBD2. Trimming took 7 bases from V and 0 from J; bases not matched to a gene: 9. This CDR3 contains 16 residues. Germline V gene lookup returns CDR1 SQVTM and CDR2 ANQGSEA. The CDR3 loop reads CSGGLAGVGGSYEQYF. The CDR3 nucleotides are TGCAGCGGAGGACTAGCGGGAGTTGGGGGCTCCTACGAGCAGTACTTC.

The chain is built from TRBV7-2 and TRBJ2-7, with 7 bases that match TRBD2. This CDR3 is 15 amino acids long. Trimming cost V 2 bases and J 5 bases; bases outside gene matches: 9. Germline V lookup: CDR1 SGHTA, CDR2 FQGNSA. The CDR3 DNA sequence: TGTGCCAGCAGCTTATCTCCCGCGGGAGACAACGAGCAGTACTTC. Translating it yields CASSLSPAGDNEQYF.

In this sample, this clone turned up once. This rearrangement joins TRBV19 to TRBJ1-2; 7 nucleotides agree with TRBD1. The CDR3 is made up of 13 amino acids. Germline V gives CDR1 LNHDA, CDR2 SQIVND (reference sequence). J was trimmed by 8 bases and V by 6 bases; bases with no gene match: 9. Here the CDR3 reads CASRTGARVGYTF. Written as DNA, the CDR3 is TGTGCCAGTAGAACAGGGGCCCGGGTGGGCTACACCTTC.

The V and J genes are TRBV30 and TRBJ2-6, with 11 bases matching TRBD2. Germline V gene lookup returns CDR1 GTSNPN and CDR2 SVGIG (reference sequence). Losses at the gene ends were 3 bases for V and 0 bases for J; bases not matched to a gene: 4. This CDR3 is 17 amino acids long. CDR3 protein: CAWSRLAGSSGANVLTF. For the CDR3, the DNA is TGTGCCTGGAGCCGACTAGCGGGGAGCTCTGGGGCCAACGTCCTGACTTTC.

Of note for this clone: Other DNA sequences from this sample encode an identical CDR3 as well. This sequence joins TRBV6-4 and TRBJ1-5; possible D gene TRBD1, 5 bases. Looked up from germline, CDR1 is MRHNA and CDR2 is SNTAGT. The CDR3 extends over 14 amino acids. V lost 4 bases and J lost 2, with 9 bases in between. The CDR3 sequence is CASSVAGGNQPQHF. The CDR3 DNA reads as TGTGCCAGCAGTGTCGCGGGGGGCAATCAGCCCCAGCATTTT.

In this sample, this clone turned up once. The rearrangement links TRBV7-2 to TRBJ1-3, with D uncertain. The CDR3 length is 14 residues. The V gene lost 5 bases and the J gene lost 1 base, with 9 bases spanning the gap. The germline gives CDR1 SGHTA, CDR2 FQGNSA. The CDR3 loop reads CASSPSKSGNTIYF. The CDR3, as DNA: TGTGCCAGCAGCCCGAGTAAATCTGGAAACACCATATATTTT.